Below are 22 T cell receptor beta chains sequenced from a single sample in a study of identical twins. TCRdb re-derived calls from the 5' RACE reads in MiXCR, one entry per CDR3 protein. The sample lists 500,000 to 600,000 distinct CDR3 sequences, 20% to 25% occurring once. The sample also formed part of further work on T cells expressing NK-cell markers.

The source material was CD4+ T cells sorted from blood. These receptors came from a woman aged 18-29 years in good health.

This clonotype was observed a handful of times. The chain joins TRBV5-6 to TRBJ2-7; 11 bases align to TRBD1. The CDR3 loop spans 16 amino acids. Germline loops: CDR1 SGHDT, CDR2 YYEEEE. V shed 0 bases, J shed 2 bases, and the junction held 4 bases outside the gene matches. The CDR3 nucleotides read TGTGCCAGCAGCTTGGCTGGGACAGGGGGAGCCTACGAGCAGTACTTC. Its protein is CASSLAGTGGAYEQYF.

This clonotype was seen only a few times. This rearrangement joins TRBV6-1 to TRBJ2-2; D remains ambiguous. Germline CDR1 reads MNHNS; CDR2 reads SASEGT. CDR3 length: 13 amino acids. The V and J ends lost 1 base and 7 bases respectively, with 7 bases between them. The CDR3: CASSEDRGGELFF. CDR3 DNA: TGTGCCAGCAGTGAAGATCGTGGCGGGGAGCTGTTTTTT.

This clonotype has a handful of counts. One end of the junction does not line up with germline, which may come from a read error. The chain links TRBV12-3 or TRBV12-4 to TRBJ1-5; D gene uncertain. The CDR3 has 12 residues. CDR3 loop: CASSLSPQPQLF. The CDR3 coding sequence is TGTGCCAGCAGTTTATCCCCCCAGCCCCAGCTTTTT.

The chain couples TRBV3-1 to TRBJ2-7, with a tentative D call TRBD1 (6 bases). V was pared by 1 base and J by 4 bases, with 11 bases between. The CDR3 length is 14 residues. Per the germline V gene, CDR1 is LGHDT and CDR2 is YNNKEL (reference sequence). The chain's CDR3 is CASSQVLQGYEQYF. The CDR3 nucleotides read TGTGCCAGCAGCCAAGTCCTACAGGGTTACGAGCAGTACTTC.

This clonotype has just a few counts. The chain employs TRBV6-2 or TRBV6-3 and TRBJ2-1; 9 bases align to TRBD1. Unmatched junction bases numbered 9, after V lost 6 bases and J lost 9 bases. This CDR3 contains 14 residues. Germline values: CDR1 MNHEY, CDR2 SVGEGT. Here the CDR3 DNA reads TGTGCCAGCAGCTACCGGGACAGGGTCACTGAGCAGTTCTTC. It encodes CASSYRDRVTEQFF.

This clonotype was detected many times. This chain links TRBV5-5 with TRBJ2-7, with 7 bases lining up with TRBD1. Germline V lookup: CDR1 SGHKS, CDR2 YYEKEE (reference sequence). Trimming cost V 1 base and J 3 bases; bases outside gene matches: 7. The CDR3 length is 15 residues. The CDR3 DNA follows: TGTGCCAGCAGCTTGTTTGGGACAGCCGACTACGAGCAGTACTTC. Encoded protein: CASSLFGTADYEQYF.

This clonotype was seen at least ten times. V usage is TRBV2 and J usage is TRBJ2-6, with D hard to call. There are 14 residues in the CDR3. Per the germline V gene, CDR1 is SNHLY and CDR2 is FYNNEI. V lost 6 bases, J lost 3 bases, and 9 bases lay in between. The CDR3 here is CASSQGNGANVLTF. The DNA of the CDR3 is TGTGCCAGCAGCCAAGGAAATGGGGCCAACGTCCTGACTTTC. Full variable domain (rest looked up from reference TRBV2 and TRBJ2-6): EPEVTQTPSHQVTQMGQEVILRCVPISNHLYFYWYRQILGQKVEFLVSFYNNEISEKSEIFDDQFSVERPDGSNFTLKIRSTKLEDSAMYFCASSQGNGANVLTFGAGSRLTVL.

The chain is built from TRBV20-1 and TRBJ2-5, with a tentative D call TRBD1 (6 bases). The germline CDR1 and CDR2 sequences are DFQATT and SNEGSKA (reference sequence). The CDR3 runs 12 residues. Trimming removed 6 bases at V and 3 bases at J, with 11 bases between. The CDR3 reads CSATPGEETQYF. In DNA form, the CDR3 reads TGCAGTGCCACCCCAGGGGAAGAGACCCAGTACTTC.

The CDR3 spells CASSPPEPYPYNEQFF. The DNA of the CDR3 is TGTGCCAGCTCACCACCGGAACCGTACCCCTACAATGAGCAGTTCTTC. This chain uses TRBV18 with TRBJ2-1; D unclear. This CDR3 spans 16 amino acids. Germline CDR1 reads KGHSH; CDR2 reads LQKENI. Trimming stripped 0 bases from V and 2 bases from J, with 11 bases between.

The rearrangement joins TRBV20-1 to TRBJ2-7, with 7 bases that match TRBD2. V trimming: 5 bases; J trimming: 6 bases; junction bases outside the gene matches: 7. This CDR3 has 12 amino acids. CDR1 is DFQATT, CDR2 SNEGSKA, per germline (reference sequence). This CDR3 is CSAGGGWLEQYF. CDR3 nucleotide sequence: TGCAGTGCTGGGGGAGGGTGGCTCGAGCAGTACTTC.

At least ten counts were recorded for this clonotype. V is TRBV29-1 and J is TRBJ2-5, with a possible D match to TRBD1 (5 bases). Germline-derived CDR1 and CDR2 are SQVTM and ANQGSEA. There are 13 residues in the CDR3. V was trimmed by 5 bases and J by 4 bases, leaving 14 bases between them. The CDR3 region has the DNA TGCAGCGTTCATGGGGCCTGGGGAGAGACCCAGTACTTC. Its protein product is CSVHGAWGETQYF. Looking up the rest from reference TRBV29-1 and TRBJ2-5 gives the full variable domain: SAVISQKPSRDICQRGTSLTIQCQVDSQVTMMFWYRQQPGQSLTLIATANQGSEATYESGFVIDKFPISRPNLTFSTLTVSNMSPEDSSIYLCSVHGAWGETQYFGPGTRLLVL.

This chain connects TRBV20-1 to TRBJ2-5; D remains unclear. Trimming took 3 bases from V and 10 from J, leaving 15 bases between them. Germline CDR1 and CDR2: DFQATT and SNEGSKA (reference sequence). This CDR3 spans 12 amino acids. Here the CDR3 DNA reads TGCAGTGCTAGCCCAGGCAATGAAGACCAGTACTTC. Translation: CSASPGNEDQYF.

This clonotype has ten or more counts. This sequence joins TRBV18 and TRBJ1-3; D unclear. Germline lookup yields CDR1 KGHSH and CDR2 LQKENI. Trimming removed 3 bases at V and 2 bases at J, with 11 bases between. The length of the CDR3 is 15 residues. CDR3 in DNA: TGTGCCAGCTCACCCTCTAAAGATACTGGAAACACCATATATTTT. It encodes CASSPSKDTGNTIYF.

The rearrangement uses TRBV9 and TRBJ2-7; TRBD1 aligns across 7 bases. CDR1 is SGDLS and CDR2 is YYNGEE in the germline V gene. The V segment lost 4 bases and the J segment 2 bases; nucleotides outside the gene matches: 6. This CDR3 contains 14 residues. The CDR3 DNA reads TGTGCCAGCAGCACCCGAACAGGGGCCTACGAGCAGTACTTC. The encoded protein is CASSTRTGAYEQYF. Combining the CDR3 with reference TRBV9 and TRBJ2-7 gives the whole variable domain DSGVTQTPKHLITATGQRVTLRCSPRSGDLSVYWYQQSLDQGLQFLIQYYNGEERAKGNILERFSAQQFPDLHSELNLSSLELGDSALYFCASSTRTGAYEQYFGPGTRLTVT.

The chain uses TRBV24-1 and TRBJ2-5, with D perhaps matching TRBD2 (6 bases). Trimming pared 9 bases from V and 5 bases from J, leaving 15 bases between. The CDR3 consists of 13 residues. From germline, CDR1 is KGHDR and CDR2 SFDVKD. The CDR3 DNA follows: TGTGCCACCGGAGGTGGGGGGATGGAGACCCAGTACTTC. Amino acids: CATGGGGMETQYF.

J is TRBJ1-1 and V is TRBV12-3 or TRBV12-4; 8 positions match TRBD1. The CDR3 is made up of 14 amino acids. Trimming removed 7 bases from V and 3 bases from J; junction bases left unmatched: 7. CDR3 loop: CASNLRGRYTEAFF. Written as DNA, the CDR3 is TGTGCCAGCAACCTCAGGGGGCGGTACACTGAAGCTTTCTTT.

The V call is TRBV20-1, the J call TRBJ1-4; D gene ambiguous. This CDR3 is built from 14 residues. V was shortened by 4 bases and J by 3 bases, with 12 bases between the two germline ends. Germline V gene data show CDR1 as DFQATT and CDR2 as SNEGSKA (reference sequence). The CDR3: CSAMKSTANEKLFF. DNA for the CDR3: TGCAGTGCTATGAAATCGACGGCTAATGAAAAACTGTTTTTT.

This clonotype was recorded many times. The chain joins TRBV15 to TRBJ2-2, with D possibly TRBD2 on 5 matching bases. Germline V gene sequence: CDR1 LNHNV, CDR2 YYDKDF (reference sequence). V lost 1 base and J 2 bases, leaving 17 bases between the germline ends. This CDR3 comprises 18 residues. The CDR3 spells CATSRAPRESANTGELFF. The CDR3, as DNA: TGTGCCACCAGCAGAGCCCCCCGGGAATCTGCTAACACCGGGGAGCTGTTTTTT.

The chain has TRBV20-1 and TRBJ2-2; TRBD1 matches 9 bases. Germline V lookup: CDR1 DFQATT, CDR2 SNEGSKA (reference sequence). The V and J ends lost 5 bases and 7 bases, in that order; junction bases with no gene match: 5. The CDR3 sequence is 13 residues long. The CDR3 here is CSAGDRVDGELFF. CDR3 nucleotide sequence: TGCAGTGCTGGGGACAGGGTAGACGGGGAGCTGTTTTTT.

The rearrangement links TRBV10-3 to TRBJ2-7; TRBD1 matches 9 bases. The CDR3 covers 14 residues. With 6 bases clipped from V and 5 bases from J, the junction kept 8 bases outside the gene matches. Per the germline V gene, CDR1 is ENHRY and CDR2 is SYGVKD. CDR3 coding DNA: TGTGCCATCAGCAATCGGGACAGGGTTGACGAGCAGTACTTC. Translating it yields CAISNRDRVDEQYF.

The chain couples TRBV7-2 to TRBJ2-7; TRBD2 matches 7 bases. The germline V gene encodes CDR1 SGHTA and CDR2 FQGNSA. The CDR3 consists of 17 residues. J lost 2 bases, V lost 3 bases, and 13 bases had no gene match. CDR3 sequence reads: CASSFSVGGSDPYEQYF. CDR3 in DNA: TGTGCCAGCAGCTTCTCCGTTGGCGGGAGCGACCCCTACGAGCAGTACTTC. The variable domain in full, with the rest retrieved from reference TRBV7-2 and TRBJ2-7, is GAGVSQSPSNKVTEKGKDVELRCDPISGHTALYWYRQSLGQGLEFLIYFQGNSAPDKSGLPSDRFSAERTGGSVSTLTIQRTQQEDSAVYLCASSFSVGGSDPYEQYFGPGTRLTVT.

The V gene is TRBV7-2, the J gene TRBJ2-7; D perhaps matches TRBD2 (5 bases). Germline values: CDR1 SGHTA, CDR2 FQGNSA. Trimming shortened V by 5 bases and J by 2 bases, and 16 bases separated the two germline ends. The CDR3 consists of 15 residues. This CDR3 reads CASSPRREIAYEQYF. Here the CDR3 DNA reads TGTGCCAGCAGCCCCCGTAGGGAGATTGCCTACGAGCAGTACTTC.